A single sample is the source of the 18 T cell receptor beta chains below, sequenced in a study of Ad26.COV2.S vaccination and SARS-CoV-2 variants. Sequencing used immunoSEQ multiplex PCR; TCRdb keeps in-frame clones, though not all of them. The sample contains fewer than 500,000 clones, about 92% of which appear only once. The treatment is: around 19 received Ad26.COV2.S at low or high dose, single or two shots; several received placebo; per-sample allocation not given. Samples were taken on day 63 after the first vaccine or placebo injection. Sequenced here: peripheral blood, sampled in a trial of Ad26.COV2.S vaccine versus placebo. These TCRs come from a person between 18 and 65 years old who received the Ad26.COV2.S COVID-19 vaccine or a placebo.

V is TRBV20-1 and J is TRBJ1-2; D might be TRBD1 (5 bases). Germline CDR1 is DFQATT and CDR2 is SNEGSKA (reference sequence). Deletions cut 3 bases from V and 1 base from J, with 12 bases between. The CDR3 runs to 14 residues. CDR3 in amino acids: CSASTGVGNYGYTF. The CDR3 coding sequence is TGCAGTGCTAGTACGGGGGTCGGTAACTATGGCTACACCTTC.

This chain links TRBV5-1 with TRBJ2-2; D might be TRBD2 (5 bases). This CDR3 contains 17 residues. Trimming shortened V by 0 bases and J by 2 bases, and 14 bases separated the two germline ends. Germline V gene lookup returns CDR1 SGHRS and CDR2 YFSETQ. CDR3 in DNA: TGCGCCAGCAGCTTGGCCCCACGGGATGGTAACACCGGGGAGCTGTTTTTT. Its translation is CASSLAPRDGNTGELFF.

The count of this clone is one. The chain links TRBV7-3 to TRBJ2-1; 8 bases are shared with TRBD1. This CDR3 region has 14 residues. Germline V gives CDR1 SGHTA, CDR2 FQGTGA. Unmatched junction bases numbered 7, after V lost 5 bases and J lost 7 bases. CDR3 nucleotides: TGTGCCAGCAGCCCGGACAGGGCGGGAAATGAGCAGTTCTTC. This codes for CASSPDRAGNEQFF.

The gene calls are TRBV28 and TRBJ1-2, with D possibly matching TRBD1 (5 bases). Per the germline V gene, CDR1 is MDHEN and CDR2 is SYDVKM. This CDR3 has 15 residues. Trimming shortened V by 2 bases and J by 6 bases, and 16 bases separated the two germline ends. CDR3 region: CASSLGLGTIDGYTF. CDR3 DNA: TGTGCCAGCAGTTTAGGGCTCGGGACTATTGATGGCTACACCTTC.

This clone was seen a few times. The chain is built from TRBV11-2 and TRBJ2-1, with TRBD2 matching over 10 bases. Germline-derived CDR1 and CDR2 are SGHAT and FQNNGV. V trimming: 5 bases; J trimming: 10 bases; junction bases outside the gene matches: 23. The CDR3 loop spans 19 amino acids. DNA for the CDR3: TGTGCCAGCAGCCCCGGACAGTGGCTAGCGGGAGTTCCGCACGGCGAGCAGTTCTTC. Residues: CASSPGQWLAGVPHGEQFF.

This sequence joins TRBV10-3 and TRBJ2-7; 13 nucleotides match TRBD2. CDR3 size: 17 residues. J lost 7 bases, V lost 5 bases, and 14 bases had no gene match. The V gene's germline CDR1 is ENHRY and CDR2 SYGVKD. CDR3 nucleotides: TGTGCCATCAGTTCGCCAACTAGCGGGAGGGCATGGAGTGAGCAGTACTTC. Translating gives CAISSPTSGRAWSEQYF.

The rearrangement links TRBV9 to TRBJ2-2; 12 positions agree with TRBD1. The V gene end was trimmed by 3 bases and the J gene end by 7 bases; junction bases not matched to a gene: 4. CDR1 SGDLS and CDR2 YYNGEE come from the germline V gene. This CDR3 has 15 residues. The DNA of the CDR3 is TGTGCCAGCAGCGCGGGACAGGGGGCGTTCGGGGAGCTGTTTTTT. It is translated as CASSAGQGAFGELFF.

As regards this clone: Other DNA sequences in the same sample also yield this CDR3. The chain links TRBV9 to TRBJ2-2; TRBD2 matches 7 bases. The CDR3 extends over 17 amino acids. Germline loops: CDR1 SGDLS, CDR2 YYNGEE. V shed 0 bases, J shed 1 base, and the junction held 6 bases outside the gene matches. This CDR3 reads CASSVVASGGNTGELFF. As DNA, the CDR3 is TGTGCCAGCAGCGTAGTGGCTAGCGGAGGGAACACCGGGGAGCTGTTTTTT.

The V call is TRBV15, the J call TRBJ2-1; 8 bases align to TRBD2. J was trimmed by 7 bases and V by 8 bases; bases with no gene match: 13. The CDR3 totals 15 residues. Germline V gene sequence: CDR1 LNHNV, CDR2 YYDKDF (reference sequence). CDR3 nucleotides: TGTGCCACCTCCGACATAGCGGGACCGAGGAATGAGCAGTTCTTC. Translating it yields CATSDIAGPRNEQFF.

This chain links TRBV10-3 with TRBJ2-5, with 8 bases fitting TRBD2. This CDR3 has 16 amino acids. Germline CDR1 reads ENHRY; CDR2 reads SYGVKD. The V gene end was trimmed by 4 bases and the J gene end by 2 bases; junction bases not matched to a gene: 9. Here the CDR3 reads CAISGSSGTYQETQYF. As DNA, the CDR3 is TGTGCCATCAGTGGGAGTAGCGGGACCTATCAAGAGACCCAGTACTTC.

The rearrangement joins TRBV3-1 (or the pseudogene TRBV3-2) to TRBJ2-5, with D perhaps TRBD2 (5 bases). Between the trimmed V and J ends, which lost 4 bases and 1 base, there was a span of 10 bases. Germline CDR1 is LGHDT and CDR2 is YNNKEL (reference sequence). This CDR3 has 14 residues. The CDR3 DNA sequence: TGTGCCAGCAGCCCTGAGCGGATCCAAGAGACCCAGTACTTC. Its protein is CASSPERIQETQYF.

The rearrangement links TRBV19 to TRBJ2-7, with TRBD2 matching 12 bases. V was clipped by 3 bases and J by 1 base; unmatched bases: 16. The CDR3 sequence is 20 residues long. Germline V CDR1 and CDR2: LNHDA, SQIVND (reference sequence). The CDR3 DNA reads TGTGCCAGTAGTATCGCCTCCACTAGCGGGAGGTTTCTGGCTTCCTACGAGCAGTACTTC. Encoded protein: CASSIASTSGRFLASYEQYF.

The rearrangement links TRBV20-1 to TRBJ2-7; D call uncertain. This CDR3 is 11 amino acids long. V lost 3 bases to trimming and J lost 9 bases, with 12 bases between them. Germline V gene data show CDR1 as DFQATT and CDR2 as SNEGSKA (reference sequence). The CDR3 sequence is CSARGPPGQYF. The CDR3 coding sequence is TGCAGTGCTAGGGGTCCTCCCGGGCAGTACTTC.

The V call is TRBV30, the J call TRBJ2-2, with TRBD1 matching 8 bases. With V trimmed by 3 bases and J by 5 bases, 8 bases remained unmatched. Germline values: CDR1 GTSNPN, CDR2 SVGIG (reference sequence). This CDR3 comprises 15 residues. The chain's CDR3 is CAWSGQGFGTGELFF. In nucleotides, the CDR3 is TGTGCCTGGAGCGGACAGGGTTTTGGGACCGGGGAGCTGTTTTTT.

The chain recombines TRBV5-1 with TRBJ1-6; perhaps TRBD1 as D (6 bases). Germline CDR1 is SGHRS and CDR2 is YFSETQ. Trimming pared 4 bases from V and 7 bases from J, leaving 18 bases between. This CDR3 is built from 16 residues. The CDR3 nucleotides are TGCGCCAGCAGCCCAGGAGGACAGCCCTCGAATTCACCCCTCCACTTT. Protein: CASSPGGQPSNSPLHF.

Only one count was recorded for this clone. The chain links TRBV6-2 or TRBV6-3 to TRBJ2-5; TRBD2 matches at 9 bases. Germline CDR1 MNHEY, CDR2 SVGEGT. The CDR3 has 15 amino acids. The V gene end was trimmed by 6 bases and the J gene end by 1 base; junction bases not matched to a gene: 6. The CDR3 bases are TGTGCCAGCAGCCGACTAGCGGAGAGCCAAGAGACCCAGTACTTC. Its protein product is CASSRLAESQETQYF.

This clone appeared a few times. The chain employs TRBV7-9 and TRBJ2-1, with 9 bases lining up with TRBD2. Per germline, CDR1 SEHNR and CDR2 FQNEAQ (reference sequence). With V trimmed by 2 bases and J by 7 bases, 6 bases remained unmatched. This CDR3 spans 15 amino acids. CDR3 protein: CASSLRGRVENEQFF. CDR3 coding DNA: TGTGCCAGCAGCTTACGCGGGAGGGTAGAGAATGAGCAGTTCTTC.

The chain combines TRBV13 with TRBJ2-5; D is ambiguous. The V end was cut by 5 bases, the J end by 5 bases, with 15 bases between. This CDR3 region has 14 residues. Germline lookup yields CDR1 PRHDT and CDR2 FYEKMQ (reference sequence). Written as DNA, the CDR3 is TGTGCCAGCAGCGCCCGATCCGGTATCGAGACCCAGTACTTC. Translated, it gives CASSARSGIETQYF.